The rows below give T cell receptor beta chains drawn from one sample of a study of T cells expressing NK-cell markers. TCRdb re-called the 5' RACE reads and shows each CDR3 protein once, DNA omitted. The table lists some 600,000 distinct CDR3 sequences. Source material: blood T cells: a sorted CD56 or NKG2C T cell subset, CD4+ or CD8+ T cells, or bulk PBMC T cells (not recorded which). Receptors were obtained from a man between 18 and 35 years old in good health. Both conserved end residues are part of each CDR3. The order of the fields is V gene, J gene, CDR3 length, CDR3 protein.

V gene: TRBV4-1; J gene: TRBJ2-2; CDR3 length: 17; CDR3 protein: CASSPFPRGLHTGELFF
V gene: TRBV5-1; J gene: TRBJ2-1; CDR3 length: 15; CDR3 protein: CASRRDGTSINEQFF
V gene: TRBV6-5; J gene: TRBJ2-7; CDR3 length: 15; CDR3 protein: CASSLVGQGGFEQYF
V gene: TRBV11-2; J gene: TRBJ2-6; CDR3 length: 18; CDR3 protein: CASSLEGPLYSGANVLTF
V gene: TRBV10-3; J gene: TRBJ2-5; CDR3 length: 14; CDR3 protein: CAIAFKADQETQYF
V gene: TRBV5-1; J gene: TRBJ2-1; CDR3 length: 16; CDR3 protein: CASSLETSERGDEQFF
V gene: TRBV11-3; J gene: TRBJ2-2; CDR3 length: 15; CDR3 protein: CASSLGPKNTGELFF
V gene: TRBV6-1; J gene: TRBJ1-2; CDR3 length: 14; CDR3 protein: CASSPTGRNYGYTF
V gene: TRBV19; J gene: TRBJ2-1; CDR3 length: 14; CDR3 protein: CASSPRTGRNEQFF
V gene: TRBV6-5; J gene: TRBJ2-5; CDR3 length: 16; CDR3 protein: CASSYSKAGGGETQYF
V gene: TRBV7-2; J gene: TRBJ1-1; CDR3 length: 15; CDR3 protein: CASSLDQGAGTEAFF
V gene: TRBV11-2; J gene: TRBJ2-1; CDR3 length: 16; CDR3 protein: CASSLLAGGPIYEQFF
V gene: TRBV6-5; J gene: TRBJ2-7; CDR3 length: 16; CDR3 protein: CASSYWGQGPSYEQYF
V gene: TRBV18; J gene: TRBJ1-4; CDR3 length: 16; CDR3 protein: CASSPSTRGTNEKLFF
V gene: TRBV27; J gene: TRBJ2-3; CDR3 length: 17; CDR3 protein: CASSLRVLAADTDTQYF
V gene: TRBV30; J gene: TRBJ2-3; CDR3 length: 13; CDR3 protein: CAWSVRLGDTQYF
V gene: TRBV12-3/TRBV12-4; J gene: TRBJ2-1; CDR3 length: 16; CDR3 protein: CASSRTGTGSYNEQFF
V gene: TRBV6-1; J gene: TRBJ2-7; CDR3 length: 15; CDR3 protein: CASSREREGVYEQYF
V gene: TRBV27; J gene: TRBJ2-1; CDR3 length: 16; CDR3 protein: CASSPGTGGSYNEQFF
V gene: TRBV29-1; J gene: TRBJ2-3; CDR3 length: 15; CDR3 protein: CSVGTSGTSTDTQYF
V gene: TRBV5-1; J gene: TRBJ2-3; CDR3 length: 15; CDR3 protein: CASSLVASIGDTQYF
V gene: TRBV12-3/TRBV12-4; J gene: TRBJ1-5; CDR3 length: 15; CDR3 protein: CASSFGMSSNQPQHF
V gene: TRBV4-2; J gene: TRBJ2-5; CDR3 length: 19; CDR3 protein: CASSLPPGIDGRIQETQYF
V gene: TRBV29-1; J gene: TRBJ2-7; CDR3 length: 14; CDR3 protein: CSVAIRGSVYEQYF
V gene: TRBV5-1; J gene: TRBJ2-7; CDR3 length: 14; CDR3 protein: CASRPSGEIYEQYF
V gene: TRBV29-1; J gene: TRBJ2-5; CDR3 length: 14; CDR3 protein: CSVVDGGSIGTQYF
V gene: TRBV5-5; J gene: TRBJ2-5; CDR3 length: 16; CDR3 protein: CASSGKYWTDQETQYF
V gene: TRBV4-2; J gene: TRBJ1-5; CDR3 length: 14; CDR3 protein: CASSYLEGDQPQHF
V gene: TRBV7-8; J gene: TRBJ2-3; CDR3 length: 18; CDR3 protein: CASSSPGTGGLWADTQYF
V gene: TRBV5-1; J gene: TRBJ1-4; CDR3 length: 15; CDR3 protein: CASSGDRDGREKLFF
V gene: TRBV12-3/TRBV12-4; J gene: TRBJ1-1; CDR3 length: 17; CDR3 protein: CASRIRNGQLQWGEAFF
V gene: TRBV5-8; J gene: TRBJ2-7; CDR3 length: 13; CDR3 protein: CASSFREVSEQYF
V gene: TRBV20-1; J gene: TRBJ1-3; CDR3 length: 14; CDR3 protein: CSARHTGLLDTIYF
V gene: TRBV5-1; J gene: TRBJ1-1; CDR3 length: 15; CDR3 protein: CASSSTGPMNTEAFF
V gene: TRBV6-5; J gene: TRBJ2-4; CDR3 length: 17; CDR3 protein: CASSYGAREGAKNIQYF
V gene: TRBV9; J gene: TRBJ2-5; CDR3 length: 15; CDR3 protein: CASSPHSAAFETQYF
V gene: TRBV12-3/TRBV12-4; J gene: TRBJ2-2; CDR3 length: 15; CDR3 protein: CASSFRDQISGELFF
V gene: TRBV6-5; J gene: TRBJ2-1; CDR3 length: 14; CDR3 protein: CASSYGLAFDEQFF
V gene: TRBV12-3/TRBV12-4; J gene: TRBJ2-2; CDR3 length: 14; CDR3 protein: CASSGLRVAGELFF
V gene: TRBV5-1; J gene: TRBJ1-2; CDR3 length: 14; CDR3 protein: CATSMQPANYGYTF
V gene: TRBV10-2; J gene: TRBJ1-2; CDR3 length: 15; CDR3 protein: CASNTPGQGDYGYTF
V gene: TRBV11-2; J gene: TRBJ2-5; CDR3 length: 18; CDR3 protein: CASSLTLGLAGGPETQYF
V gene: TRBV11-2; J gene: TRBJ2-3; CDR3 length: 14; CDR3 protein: CASSSGLVSDTQYF
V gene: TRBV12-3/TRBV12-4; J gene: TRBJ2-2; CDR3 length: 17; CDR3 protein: CASSYPGGGAGTGELFF
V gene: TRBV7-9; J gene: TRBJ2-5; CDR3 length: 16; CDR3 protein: CASSSTGVMYQETQYF
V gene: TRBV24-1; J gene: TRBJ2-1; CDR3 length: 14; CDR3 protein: CATSGGDGHNEQFF
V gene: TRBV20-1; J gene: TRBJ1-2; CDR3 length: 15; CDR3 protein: CSARGSGRRNYGYTF
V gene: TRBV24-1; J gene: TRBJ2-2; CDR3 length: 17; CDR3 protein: CATSAPVRDSSTGELFF
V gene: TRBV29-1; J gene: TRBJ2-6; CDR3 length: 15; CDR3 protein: CSVVFGWGGANVLTF
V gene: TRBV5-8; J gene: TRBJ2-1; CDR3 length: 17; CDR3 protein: CASSLRDRGYSYNEQFF
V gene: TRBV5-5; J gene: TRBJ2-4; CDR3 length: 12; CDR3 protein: CASAADVSIQYF
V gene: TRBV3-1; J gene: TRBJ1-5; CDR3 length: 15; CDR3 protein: CASSQGWTANQPQHF
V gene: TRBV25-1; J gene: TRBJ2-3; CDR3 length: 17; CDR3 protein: CASSDPTSGMVLDTQYF
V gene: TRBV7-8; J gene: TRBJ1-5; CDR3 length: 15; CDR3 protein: CASSYRRGLNQPQHF
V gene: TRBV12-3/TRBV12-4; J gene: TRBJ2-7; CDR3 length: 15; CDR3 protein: CASSFSQGRGGEQYF
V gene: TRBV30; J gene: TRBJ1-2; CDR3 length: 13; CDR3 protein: CAWSISDRSGYTF
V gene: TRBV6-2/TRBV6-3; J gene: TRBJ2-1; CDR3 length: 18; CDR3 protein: CASSPGLAGGPPYNEQFF
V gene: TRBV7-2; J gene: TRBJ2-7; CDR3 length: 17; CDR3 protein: CASSLGGREGLNDEQYF
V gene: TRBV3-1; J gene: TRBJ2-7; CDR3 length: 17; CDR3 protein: CASSHTGTSGRRYEQYF
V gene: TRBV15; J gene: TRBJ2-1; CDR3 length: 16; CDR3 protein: CATSRGPGLASNEQFF